This T cell receptor beta chain is from a study of memory CD4+ T cells and cytomegalovirus serostatus. V dropped 4 bases and J dropped 9; count of bases not matched to a gene: 19. Germline values: CDR1 MGHDK, CDR2 SYGVNS. This CDR3 has 17 amino acids. Study processing details: Out-of-frame sequences were removed, leaving 2 million or so distinct TCRbeta sequences. Data came from immunoSEQ multiplex PCR; TCRdb stores just in-frame clones and leaves some out. V and J calls and clone size follow that table, whereas D and trimming were derived from the DNA. The sample contains approximately 40,000 clones, around 76% of which appear only once. The sort gate was single viable CD3+CD4+CD8-CD45RO+ cells for memory CD4+ T cells.

The specimen sequenced was memory CD4+ T cells from blood. The chain is built from TRBV25-1 and TRBJ1-1; 8 nucleotides align to TRBD1. This TCR derives from an adult in good health and CMV-seronegative. CDR3 sequence (DNA): TGTGCCAGCAGTGGAGGAGGACAGGGAGGCCGGGTCGGGAAAGCTTTCTTT. Protein sequence: CASSGGGQGGRVGKAFF.